These 28 T cell receptor beta chains were sequenced from one sample in a study of neurological immune-mediated disorders. Time point: longitudinal time-point 3. MiXCR was run by TCRdb on the 5' RACE reads, yielding one entry per CDR3 protein. This table has some 80,000 distinct CDR3 sequences, around 4% appearing once. The specimen sequenced was PBMCs. Every receptor here comes from a woman in her fifties or sixties with multiple sclerosis.

Ten or more counts support this clonotype. V usage is TRBV5-1 and J usage is TRBJ2-1; 8 nucleotides align to TRBD1. Trimming at V came to 5 bases and at J to 13 bases, leaving 17 bases not matched to a gene. The germline V gene encodes CDR1 SGHRS and CDR2 YFSETQ. The CDR3 runs to 15 residues. Written as DNA, the CDR3 is TGCGCCAGCAGACCGGGGACCTGGACAGGGCAGCATCAGTTCTTC. Amino acids: CASRPGTWTGQHQFF.

Many counts were recorded for this clonotype. The chain recombines TRBV25-1 with TRBJ1-6; tentatively, D is TRBD1 (5 bases). Germline V gives CDR1 MGHDK, CDR2 SYGVNS. This CDR3 contains 15 residues. Trimming took off 3 bases at V and 9 bases at J, with 15 bases between the two ends. CDR3 coding DNA: TGTGCCAGCAGTGATGAGTCCGGGGACGGTTCACCCCTCCACTTT. As protein: CASSDESGDGSPLHF.

This clonotype was observed many times. The genes are TRBV18 and TRBJ1-1; D is unresolved. Germline V lookup: CDR1 KGHSH, CDR2 LQKENI. The CDR3 runs to 14 residues. V was trimmed by 6 bases and J by 1 base, leaving 12 bases between them. DNA of the CDR3: TGTGCCAGCTCCGGACGTTCAGAGAACACTGAAGCTTTCTTT. This encodes CASSGRSENTEAFF.

This clonotype was seen many times. V is TRBV28 and J is TRBJ1-2, with D unresolved. The CDR3 totals 16 residues. The V and J ends lost 2 bases and 0 bases respectively, with 13 bases between them. Germline V gene lookup returns CDR1 MDHEN and CDR2 SYDVKM. CDR3 nucleotides: TGTGCCAGCAGTTTACCAGGCCCGGGTACTAACTATGGCTACACCTTC. Protein sequence: CASSLPGPGTNYGYTF.

This clonotype was seen a handful of times. CDR3 loop: CASSIRAGGWNEQFF. The CDR3 DNA follows: TGTGCCAGTAGTATCCGAGCGGGGGGTTGGAATGAGCAGTTCTTC. The chain carries TRBV19 and TRBJ2-1, with TRBD2 matching 9 bases. The CDR3 sequence is 15 residues long. Trimming cost V 3 bases and J 7 bases; bases outside gene matches: 7. Germline V lookup: CDR1 LNHDA, CDR2 SQIVND (reference sequence).

Ten or more counts support this clonotype. The chain combines TRBV7-2 with TRBJ2-6, with D unclear. Per the germline V gene, CDR1 is SGHTA and CDR2 is FQGNSA. The CDR3 is 15 residues long. V dropped 2 bases and J dropped 2 bases, with 7 bases sitting between them. The CDR3 DNA reads as TGTGCCAGCAGCTTACGTCTACCTGGGGCCAACGTCCTGACTTTC. It specifies CASSLRLPGANVLTF. Variable domain in full (rest from reference TRBV7-2 and TRBJ2-6): GAGVSQSPSNKVTEKGKDVELRCDPISGHTALYWYRQSLGQGLEFLIYFQGNSAPDKSGLPSDRFSAERTGGSVSTLTIQRTQQEDSAVYLCASSLRLPGANVLTFGAGSRLTVL.

There are many counts of this clonotype. The chain combines TRBV7-9 with TRBJ2-3; 15 bases are a match to TRBD2. Germline CDR1 and CDR2: SEHNR and FQNEAQ (reference sequence). V was clipped by 4 bases and J by 6 bases; unmatched bases: 26. This CDR3 is 23 amino acids long. In DNA form, the CDR3 reads TGTGCCAGCAGCTCCGACAGGGTCGCCGCCGGGACTAGCGGGGGGAAGAGGTGGGATACGCAGTATTTT. This translates into CASSSDRVAAGTSGGKRWDTQYF.

This clonotype appeared many times. This chain links TRBV5-1 with TRBJ2-5; perhaps TRBD1 as D (6 bases). This CDR3 has 14 residues. Germline V gene sequence: CDR1 SGHRS, CDR2 YFSETQ. V gave up 0 bases and J gave up 3 bases, with 9 bases separating them. For the CDR3, the DNA is TGCGCCAGCAGCTTGGCACAGGGAGAAGAGACCCAGTACTTC. Translation gives CASSLAQGEETQYF.

This clonotype was seen ten or more times. The chain has TRBV5-1 and TRBJ1-1; a possible D gene is TRBD1 (5 bases). The CDR3 has 16 residues. Looked up from germline, CDR1 is SGHRS and CDR2 is YFSETQ. Trimming left V 0 bases short and J 1 base short, with 13 bases between. The CDR3 DNA reads as TGCGCCAGCAGCTTGGGTCTCGCAGGGCGGAACACTGAAGCTTTCTTT. Residues: CASSLGLAGRNTEAFF.

This clonotype was seen repeatedly, ten times or more. The J gene is TRBJ1-1, the V gene TRBV6-5; D is ambiguous. V was trimmed by 2 bases and J by 1 base, leaving 8 bases between them. CDR3 length equals 14 residues. The V gene's germline CDR1 is MNHEY and CDR2 SVGAGI. The CDR3: CASSYNGGNTEAFF. DNA for the CDR3: TGTGCCAGCAGTTACAACGGCGGGAACACTGAAGCTTTCTTT.

This clonotype was observed many times. The chain combines TRBV5-1 with TRBJ1-5, with 7 bases matching TRBD1. V lost 3 bases and J lost 8; bases outside the gene matches: 2. This CDR3 contains 12 residues. The germline V gene encodes CDR1 SGHRS and CDR2 YFSETQ. CDR3 in DNA: TGCGCCAGCAGCTACACAGGGGAGCCCCAGCATTTT. It translates to CASSYTGEPQHF.

This clonotype was seen at least ten times. The chain carries TRBV7-9 and TRBJ2-7, with 7 bases that match TRBD1. The V gene's germline CDR1 is SEHNR and CDR2 FQNEAQ (reference sequence). V trimming: 4 bases; J trimming: 6 bases; junction bases outside the gene matches: 12. The CDR3 sequence is 15 residues long. CDR3 bases: TGTGCCAGCAGCTACGACAGGGTTGGCGTCTCCGAGCAGTACTTC. Translation: CASSYDRVGVSEQYF.

This clonotype came up many times. CDR3 nucleotide sequence: TGTGCCACCAGCTGGCAGGACCTCAAGGATACGCAGTATTTT. Its protein product is CATSWQDLKDTQYF. The rearrangement uses TRBV15 and TRBJ2-3; D is undetermined. The CDR3 consists of 14 residues. Per germline, CDR1 LNHNV and CDR2 YYDKDF (reference sequence). The germline V and J ends were trimmed by 5 bases and 6 bases, with 15 bases remaining between them.

This clonotype has ten or more counts. This sequence joins TRBV7-2 and TRBJ2-7, with 14 bases fitting TRBD2. CDR3 length: 16 amino acids. CDR1 SGHTA and CDR2 FQGNSA come from the germline V gene. Trimming cost V 3 bases and J 3 bases; bases outside gene matches: 4. CDR3 region: CASSLGLAGVLYEQYF. In nucleotides, the CDR3 is TGTGCCAGCAGCTTGGGACTAGCGGGGGTTCTCTACGAGCAGTACTTC.

This clonotype was detected many times. The V and J genes are TRBV12-3 or TRBV12-4 and TRBJ1-2; D is possibly TRBD1 (5 bases). V shed 5 bases and J shed 5 bases, with 15 bases lying between them. The CDR3 is 14 residues long. This CDR3 reads CASSEAGMGYGYTF. The CDR3 region has the DNA TGTGCCAGCAGTGAGGCAGGGATGGGTTATGGCTACACCTTC.

This clonotype was seen at least ten times. The J gene is TRBJ2-7, the V gene TRBV7-8, with 7 bases lining up with TRBD1. This CDR3 has 17 amino acids. V lost 5 bases, J lost 1 base, and 14 bases stayed unmatched. CDR1 and CDR2 (germline): SGHVS, FQNEAQ. CDR3 region: CASSQVGRGRMSYEQYF. The CDR3 DNA reads TGTGCCAGCAGCCAGGTTGGAAGGGGGCGAATGTCCTACGAGCAGTACTTC.

This clonotype was counted ten times or more. The chain couples TRBV28 to TRBJ1-3; 7 bases are a match to TRBD1. Germline V CDR1 and CDR2: MDHEN, SYDVKM. CDR3 length: 16 amino acids. J was trimmed by 0 bases and V by 3 bases; bases with no gene match: 5. The CDR3 loop reads CASSFSGQSSGNTIYF. As DNA, the CDR3 is TGTGCCAGCAGTTTTTCGGGACAGAGCTCTGGAAACACCATATATTTT.

At least ten counts were recorded for this clonotype. The chain employs TRBV10-2 and TRBJ1-1; unclear D gene. V lost 4 bases and J lost 6, with 15 bases in between. The CDR3 is made up of 14 amino acids. Germline values: CDR1 WSHSY, CDR2 SAAADI. The chain's CDR3 is CASSGWEVTAEAFF. The CDR3 DNA is TGCGCCAGCAGTGGTTGGGAGGTAACGGCTGAAGCTTTCTTT.

This clonotype occurred many times. The DNA of the CDR3 is TGTGCCAGCAGCTTGGGACAGGAGAGGGGTGGCGAGCAGTACTTC. Its protein product is CASSLGQERGGEQYF. J is TRBJ2-7 and V is TRBV7-6; TRBD1 agrees at 8 bases. CDR1 SGHVS and CDR2 FNYEAQ come from the germline V gene. The CDR3 has 15 amino acids. J lost 6 bases, V lost 3 bases, and 10 bases had no gene match.

This clonotype was observed many times. The chain combines TRBV11-2 with TRBJ2-5; TRBD1 matches 7 bases. CDR3 size: 16 residues. The germline V gene has CDR1 SGHAT and CDR2 FQNNGV. The V segment lost 5 bases and the J segment 0 bases; nucleotides outside the gene matches: 9. This CDR3 reads CASSTDRSSYQETQYF. In nucleotides, the CDR3 is TGTGCCAGCAGCACGGACAGGAGCTCGTACCAAGAGACCCAGTACTTC.

This clonotype has at least ten counts. J is TRBJ2-7 and V is TRBV5-1; D perhaps matches TRBD2 (6 bases). V was cut by 3 bases and J by 4 bases, with 11 bases left in between. The length of the CDR3 is 13 residues. Germline-derived CDR1 and CDR2 are SGHRS and YFSETQ. This CDR3 is CASSWGDGYEQYF. CDR3 nucleotide sequence: TGCGCCAGCAGCTGGGGGGACGGATACGAGCAGTACTTC.

This clonotype qualifies as medium-sized. The chain uses TRBV5-6 and TRBJ2-2; possibly TRBD1 or TRBD2 for D (5 bases each). V was cut by 0 bases and J by 3 bases, with 9 bases left in between. This CDR3 is built from 15 residues. Germline-derived CDR1 and CDR2 are SGHDT and YYEEEE. The CDR3 is CASSLVQGDTGELFF. CDR3 nucleotides: TGTGCCAGCAGCTTGGTGCAGGGAGACACCGGGGAGCTGTTTTTT.

This clonotype was detected many times. CDR3 protein: CATSRDRVNEQFF. The CDR3 DNA sequence: TGTGCCACCAGCAGAGACAGGGTCAATGAGCAGTTCTTC. J is TRBJ2-1 and V is TRBV15; perhaps TRBD1 as D (5 bases). Germline CDR1 reads LNHNV; CDR2 reads YYDKDF (reference sequence). V gave up 0 bases and J gave up 6 bases, with 6 bases separating them. This CDR3 is 13 amino acids long. Looking up the rest from reference TRBV15 and TRBJ2-1 gives the full variable domain: DAMVIQNPRYQVTQFGKPVTLSCSQTLNHNVMYWYQQKSSQAPKLLFHYYDKDFNNEADTPDNFQSRRPNTSFCFLDIRSPGLGDTAMYLCATSRDRVNEQFFGPGTRLTVL.

This clonotype was observed at least ten times. This rearrangement joins TRBV12-3 or TRBV12-4 to TRBJ2-1; possibly TRBD2 for D (6 bases). The V gene lost 0 bases and the J gene lost 7 bases, with 10 bases spanning the gap. The CDR3 extends over 14 amino acids. CDR3 amino acids: CASSLAPGRNEQFF. The CDR3 nucleotides read TGTGCCAGCAGTTTAGCGCCAGGGAGGAATGAGCAGTTCTTC.

This clonotype was seen ten or more times. V usage is TRBV12-3 or TRBV12-4 and J usage is TRBJ1-2; 8 bases line up with TRBD1. The V and J ends lost 6 bases and 8 bases, in that order; junction bases with no gene match: 5. The CDR3 extends over 12 amino acids. Here the CDR3 DNA reads TGTGCCAGCAGGCGACAGGGGTCCGGCTACACCTTC. Protein: CASRRQGSGYTF.

This clonotype was recorded many times. The rearrangement uses TRBV5-1 and TRBJ2-6; D is undetermined. The CDR3 runs to 14 residues. V lost 2 bases and J 4 bases, leaving 7 bases between the germline ends. The germline V gene encodes CDR1 SGHRS and CDR2 YFSETQ. The CDR3 coding sequence is TGCGCCAGCAGCTTAGGTCGCGGGGCCAACGTCCTGACTTTC. The encoded protein is CASSLGRGANVLTF. The complete variable domain, with remaining parts taken from reference TRBV5-1 and TRBJ2-6, reads KAGVTQTPRYLIKTRGQQVTLSCSPISGHRSVSWYQQTPGQGLQFLFEYFSETQRNKGNFPGRFSGRQFSNSRSEMNVSTLELGDSALYLCASSLGRGANVLTFGAGSRLTVL.

There are many counts of this clonotype. The V gene is TRBV20-1, the J gene TRBJ1-1; TRBD1 is a possible D gene (5 bases). V was pared by 4 bases and J by 0 bases, with 15 bases between. Germline CDR1 is DFQATT and CDR2 is SNEGSKA (reference sequence). CDR3 size: 15 residues. The CDR3, as DNA: TGCAGTGCTACCTTGCCGGGACTGATGAACACTGAAGCTTTCTTT. Amino acids: CSATLPGLMNTEAFF.

This clonotype has ten or more counts. The chain has TRBV6-6 and TRBJ1-3; tentative D call: TRBD1 (5 bases). Germline V gives CDR1 MNHNY, CDR2 SVGAGI (reference sequence). CDR3 length: 17 amino acids. V lost 1 base and J 0 bases, leaving 13 bases between the germline ends. The DNA of the CDR3 is TGTGCCAGCAGTTACTTCGGGGGGAGCCTCTCTGGAAACACCATATATTTT. Protein sequence: CASSYFGGSLSGNTIYF.